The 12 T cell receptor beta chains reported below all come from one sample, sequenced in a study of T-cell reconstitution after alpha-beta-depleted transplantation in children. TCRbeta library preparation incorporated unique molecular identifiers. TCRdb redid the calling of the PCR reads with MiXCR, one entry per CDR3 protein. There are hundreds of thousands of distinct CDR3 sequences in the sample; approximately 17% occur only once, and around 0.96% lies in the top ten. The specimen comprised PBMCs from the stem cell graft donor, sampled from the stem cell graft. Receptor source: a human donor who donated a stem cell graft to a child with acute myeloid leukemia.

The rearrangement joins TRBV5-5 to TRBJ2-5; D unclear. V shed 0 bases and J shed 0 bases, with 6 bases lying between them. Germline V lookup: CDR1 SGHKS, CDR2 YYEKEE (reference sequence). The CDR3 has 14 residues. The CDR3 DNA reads TGTGCCAGCAGCTTGGTCAGATACCAAGAGACCCAGTACTTC. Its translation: CASSLVRYQETQYF.

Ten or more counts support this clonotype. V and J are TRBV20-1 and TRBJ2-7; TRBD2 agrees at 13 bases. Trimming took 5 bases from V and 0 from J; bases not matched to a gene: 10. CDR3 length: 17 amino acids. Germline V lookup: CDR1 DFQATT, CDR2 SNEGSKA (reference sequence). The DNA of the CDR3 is TGCAGTGCTCGAAGACTAGCGGGGGGTCCGAGCTCCTACGAGCAGTACGTC. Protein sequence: CSARRLAGGPSSYEQYV.

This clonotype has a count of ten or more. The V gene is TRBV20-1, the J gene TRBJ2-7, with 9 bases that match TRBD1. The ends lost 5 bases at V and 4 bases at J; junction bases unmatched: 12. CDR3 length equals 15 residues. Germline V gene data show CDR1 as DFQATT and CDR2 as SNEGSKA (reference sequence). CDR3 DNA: TGCAGTGCTCCATGGAAAGGGACAGGGAATTACGAGCAGTACTTC. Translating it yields CSAPWKGTGNYEQYF.

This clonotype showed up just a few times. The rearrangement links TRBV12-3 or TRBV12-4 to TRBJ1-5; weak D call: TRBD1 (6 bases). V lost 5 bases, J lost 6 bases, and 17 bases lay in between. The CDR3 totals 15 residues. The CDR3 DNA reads TGTGCCAGCAGTCCACCGGGATTCAGGGGTCAGCCCCAGCATTTT. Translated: CASSPPGFRGQPQHF.

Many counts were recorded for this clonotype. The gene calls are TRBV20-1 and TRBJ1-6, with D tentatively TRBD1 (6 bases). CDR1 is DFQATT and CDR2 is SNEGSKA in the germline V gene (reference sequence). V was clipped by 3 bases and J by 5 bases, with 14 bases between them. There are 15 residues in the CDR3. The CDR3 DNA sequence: TGCAGTGCTAGGGGGACCAGGGGTGATAATTCACCCCTCCACTTT. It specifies CSARGTRGDNSPLHF.

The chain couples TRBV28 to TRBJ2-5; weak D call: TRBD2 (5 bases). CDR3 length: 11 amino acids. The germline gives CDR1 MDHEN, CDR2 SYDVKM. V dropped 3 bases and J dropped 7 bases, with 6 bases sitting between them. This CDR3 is CASSFAGTQYF. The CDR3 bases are TGTGCCAGCAGTTTCGCGGGGACCCAGTACTTC.

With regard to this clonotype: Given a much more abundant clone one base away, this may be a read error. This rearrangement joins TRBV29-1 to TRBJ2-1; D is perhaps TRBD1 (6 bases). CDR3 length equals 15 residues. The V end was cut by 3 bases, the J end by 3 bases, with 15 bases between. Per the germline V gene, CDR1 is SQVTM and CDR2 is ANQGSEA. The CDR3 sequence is CSVDQGQGNYNEQFF. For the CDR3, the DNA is TGCAGCGTTGATCAGGGGCAGGGGAACTACAATGAGCAGTTCTTC.

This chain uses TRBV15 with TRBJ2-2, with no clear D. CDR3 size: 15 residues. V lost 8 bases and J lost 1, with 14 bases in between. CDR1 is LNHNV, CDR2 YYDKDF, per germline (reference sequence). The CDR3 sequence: CATDRQGMNTGELFF. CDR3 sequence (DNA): TGTGCCACCGATAGACAAGGGATGAACACCGGGGAGCTGTTTTTT. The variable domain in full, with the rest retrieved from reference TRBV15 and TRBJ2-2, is DAMVIQNPRYQVTQFGKPVTLSCSQTLNHNVMYWYQQKSSQAPKLLFHYYDKDFNNEADTPDNFQSRRPNTSFCFLDIRSPGLGDTAMYLCATDRQGMNTGELFFGEGSRLTVL.

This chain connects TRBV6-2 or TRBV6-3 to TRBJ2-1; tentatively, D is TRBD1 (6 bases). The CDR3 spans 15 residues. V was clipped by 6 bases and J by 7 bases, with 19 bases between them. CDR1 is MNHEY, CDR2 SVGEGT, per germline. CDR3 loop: CASSPDRLRLNEQFF. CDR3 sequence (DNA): TGTGCCAGCAGCCCCGACAGGCTGAGACTGAATGAGCAGTTCTTC.

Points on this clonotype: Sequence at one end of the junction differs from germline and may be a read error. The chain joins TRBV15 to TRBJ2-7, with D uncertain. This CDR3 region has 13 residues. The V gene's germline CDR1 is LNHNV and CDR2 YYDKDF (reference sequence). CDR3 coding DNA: TGTGCCCCCAGCAGAGATTTGGTTGGAGAGCAGTACTTC. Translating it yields CAPSRDLVGEQYF.

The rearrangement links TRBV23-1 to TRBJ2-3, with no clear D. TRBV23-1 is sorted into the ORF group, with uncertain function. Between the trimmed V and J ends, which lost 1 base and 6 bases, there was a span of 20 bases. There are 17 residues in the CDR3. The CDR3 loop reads CASSQWSKASPGDTQYF. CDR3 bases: TGCGCCAGCAGTCAATGGTCCAAGGCCTCCCCCGGGGATACGCAGTATTTT.

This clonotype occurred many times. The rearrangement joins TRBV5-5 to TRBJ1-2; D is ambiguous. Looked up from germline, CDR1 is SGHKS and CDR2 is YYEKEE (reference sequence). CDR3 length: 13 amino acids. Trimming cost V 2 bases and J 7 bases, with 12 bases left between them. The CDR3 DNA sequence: TGTGCCAGCAGCTTTAGCAGCGGCGGTGGCTACACCTTC. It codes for CASSFSSGGGYTF.